The clone carrying this T cell receptor beta chain was recorded many times. What it binds is unknown. The data are from a study of T cell repertoires in cytomegalovirus infection. Study-level information: Public TCR beta signatures indicated both CMV infection and matching HLA type. Whole-study findings and limits: There were HLA-C-restricted CMV-specific TCR beta clonotypes dominating the ex vivo response. Using cumulative public TCR beta family frequency, the authors identified those who carried CMV together with the relevant HLA.

Germline loops: CDR1 SGHVS, CDR2 FNYEAQ. Trimming stripped 2 bases from V and 3 bases from J, with 13 bases between. The CDR3 is 16 amino acids. TCRdb reanalysed the reads using MiXCR and keeps one entry per CDR3 protein. Of 200,000 to 300,000 distinct CDR3 sequences listed, around 12% are singletons. The V gene is TRBV7-6, the J gene TRBJ2-2; tentatively, D is TRBD1 (6 bases). The TCR comes from a human donor in good health (CMV status not recorded). Some clones in this sample may be carry-over from other donors' samples. Material: PBMCs. The CDR3 sequence is CASSLNAQGHTGELFF. As DNA, the CDR3 is TGTGCCAGCAGCTTAAACGCCCAGGGGCACACCGGGGAGCTGTTTTTT. The variable domain in full, with the rest retrieved from reference TRBV7-6 and TRBJ2-2, is GAGVSQSPRYKVTKRGQDVALRCDPISGHVSLYWYRQALGQGPEFLTYFNYEAQQDKSGLPNDRFSAERPEGSISTLTIQRTEQRDSAMYRCASSLNAQGHTGELFFGEGSRLTVL.